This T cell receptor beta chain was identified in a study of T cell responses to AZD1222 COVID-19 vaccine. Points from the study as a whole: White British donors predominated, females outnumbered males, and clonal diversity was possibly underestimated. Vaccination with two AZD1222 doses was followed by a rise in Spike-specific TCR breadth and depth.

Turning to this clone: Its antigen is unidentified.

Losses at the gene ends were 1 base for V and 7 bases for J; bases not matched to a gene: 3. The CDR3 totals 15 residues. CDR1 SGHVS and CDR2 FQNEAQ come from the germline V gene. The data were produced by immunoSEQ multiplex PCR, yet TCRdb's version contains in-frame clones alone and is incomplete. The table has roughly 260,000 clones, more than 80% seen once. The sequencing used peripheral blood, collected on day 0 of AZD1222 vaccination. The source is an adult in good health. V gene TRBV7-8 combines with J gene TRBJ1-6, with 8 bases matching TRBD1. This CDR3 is CASSLEQGGNSPLHF. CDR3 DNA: TGTGCCAGCAGCTTAGAACAGGGGGGAAATTCACCCCTCCACTTT.